This entry lists 30 T cell receptor beta chains sequenced from one sample in a study of T cells in localized non-small cell lung cancer. Assay used: immunoSEQ multiplex PCR; TCRdb lists only in-frame clones, some missing. The repertoire has tens of thousands of clones, roughly 89% of them found once; the top ten carry 20% to 25%. Material: peripheral blood, obtained before any cancer treatment. These receptors were collected from a man aged 40-75 years with stage I squamous cell lung carcinoma.

The V call is TRBV7-6, the J call TRBJ2-1; D might be TRBD1 or TRBD2, each matching 5 bases. V was clipped by 8 bases and J by 7 bases, with 18 bases between them. The CDR3 is 14 residues long. CDR1 is SGHVS, CDR2 FNYEAQ, per germline. CDR3 residues: CASAPGRGWNEQFF. CDR3 sequence (DNA): TGTGCCAGCGCCCCGGGACGGGGTTGGAATGAGCAGTTCTTC.

The gene calls are TRBV11-2 and TRBJ2-2, with D hard to call. V was clipped by 7 bases and J by 0 bases, with 9 bases between them. The CDR3 contains 14 residues. In germline, CDR1 is SGHAT, CDR2 FQNNGV. The CDR3 region has the DNA TGTGCCAGCACCGCGAATGCGAACACCGGGGAGCTGTTTTTT. This encodes CASTANANTGELFF.

This clone has only one observation. This chain uses TRBV7-2 with TRBJ1-1; D is unresolved. With 4 bases removed from V and 2 bases from J, the gap between germline ends came to 17 bases. This CDR3 region has 16 residues. Germline values: CDR1 SGHTA, CDR2 FQGNSA. CDR3 loop: CASSSVGNRLNTEAFF. The CDR3 DNA sequence: TGTGCCAGCAGCTCAGTCGGTAATCGGCTTAACACTGAAGCTTTCTTT.

The genes are TRBV28 and TRBJ1-4; a weak D match, TRBD1 (5 bases). Trimming pared 3 bases from V and 5 bases from J, leaving 13 bases between. The CDR3 runs to 15 residues. The germline V gene encodes CDR1 MDHEN and CDR2 SYDVKM. For the CDR3, the DNA is TGTGCCAGCAGTTTTCCGAACGGGGGAAATGAAAAACTGTTTTTT. It yields the protein CASSFPNGGNEKLFF. The complete variable domain, with remaining parts taken from reference TRBV28 and TRBJ1-4, reads DVKVTQSSRYLVKRTGEKVFLECVQDMDHENMFWYRQDPGLGLRLIYFSYDVKMKEKGDIPEGYSVSREKKERFSLILESASTNQTSMYLCASSFPNGGNEKLFFGSGTQLSVL.

This chain uses TRBV6-7 with TRBJ1-4; D is perhaps TRBD1 (5 bases). TRBV6-7 is known as an ORF, though its function is uncertain. Trimming cost V 2 bases and J 7 bases, with 17 bases left between them. The CDR3 is 16 amino acids. This CDR3 is CASSYPSGGSGEKLFF. CDR3 in DNA: TGTGCCAGCAGTTACCCTTCGGGGGGATCGGGTGAAAAACTGTTTTTT.

This clone appeared a single time. V is TRBV13 and J is TRBJ2-3; a weak D match, TRBD2 (6 bases). The length of the CDR3 is 13 residues. Germline V CDR1 and CDR2: PRHDT, FYEKMQ (reference sequence). Trimming cost V 5 bases and J 5 bases, with 11 bases left between them. CDR3 sequence: CASSHGSEDTQYF. CDR3 DNA: TGTGCCAGCAGCCACGGGAGTGAAGATACGCAGTATTTT. Full variable domain (rest looked up from reference TRBV13 and TRBJ2-3): AAGVIQSPRHLIKEKRETATLKCYPIPRHDTVYWYQQGPGQDPQFLISFYEKMQSDKGSIPDRFSAQQFSDYHSELNMSSLELGDSALYFCASSHGSEDTQYFGPGTRLTVL.

The chain couples TRBV7-9 to TRBJ1-2; 8 positions match TRBD1. V gave up 4 bases and J gave up 6 bases; unmatched junction bases: 7. The CDR3 has 14 amino acids. The V gene's germline CDR1 is SEHNR and CDR2 FQNEAQ (reference sequence). In DNA, the CDR3 is TGTGCCAGCAGCTCTGGACAGGGTAAGGATGGCTACACCTTC. This encodes CASSSGQGKDGYTF.

The rearrangement joins TRBV20-1 to TRBJ2-7, with 7 bases aligning to TRBD1. The germline V gene has CDR1 DFQATT and CDR2 SNEGSKA (reference sequence). The V gene end was trimmed by 6 bases and the J gene end by 3 bases; junction bases not matched to a gene: 2. The CDR3 is made up of 11 amino acids. CDR3 sequence: CSARDSYEQYF. CDR3 in DNA: TGCAGTGCAAGGGACAGCTACGAGCAGTACTTC.

This rearrangement joins TRBV9 to TRBJ2-1; 7 nucleotides match TRBD2. CDR3 length equals 15 residues. The germline V gene has CDR1 SGDLS and CDR2 YYNGEE. The V and J ends lost 3 bases and 10 bases, in that order; junction bases with no gene match: 13. CDR3 nucleotide sequence: TGTGCCAGCAGCGAGGGGCCCAGCGGGACGCACGAGCAGTTCTTC. Translation gives CASSEGPSGTHEQFF. Looking up the rest from reference TRBV9 and TRBJ2-1 gives the full variable domain: DSGVTQTPKHLITATGQRVTLRCSPRSGDLSVYWYQQSLDQGLQFLIQYYNGEERAKGNILERFSAQQFPDLHSELNLSSLELGDSALYFCASSEGPSGTHEQFFGPGTRLTVL.

This clone came up once. The J gene is TRBJ1-5, the V gene TRBV25-1; a weak D match, TRBD1 (5 bases). The CDR3 extends over 13 amino acids. Trimming left V 5 bases short and J 11 bases short, with 16 bases between. Germline CDR1 MGHDK, CDR2 SYGVNS. The DNA for the CDR3 is TGTGCCAGCAGTTTATCAGGCAGGGAGGCCCAGCATTTT. Amino acids: CASSLSGREAQHF.

The V gene is TRBV7-6, the J gene TRBJ2-7, with TRBD1 matching over 9 bases. The V and J ends lost 1 base and 2 bases, in that order; junction bases with no gene match: 3. The CDR3 loop spans 15 amino acids. CDR1 is SGHVS and CDR2 is FNYEAQ in the germline V gene. The CDR3 region is CASSLEYRGPYEQYF. CDR3 DNA sequence: TGTGCCAGCAGCTTAGAATACAGGGGGCCCTACGAGCAGTACTTC. The full variable domain, completed using reference TRBV7-6 and TRBJ2-7, is GAGVSQSPRYKVTKRGQDVALRCDPISGHVSLYWYRQALGQGPEFLTYFNYEAQQDKSGLPNDRFSAERPEGSISTLTIQRTEQRDSAMYRCASSLEYRGPYEQYFGPGTRLTVT.

This rearrangement joins TRBV27 to TRBJ2-1; D is unclear. Trimming left V 5 bases short and J 2 bases short, with 4 bases between. Germline V gene sequence: CDR1 MNHEY, CDR2 SMNVEV (reference sequence). This CDR3 has 12 amino acids. The CDR3 spells CASSRTYNEQFF. For the CDR3, the DNA is TGTGCCAGCAGTAGGACCTACAATGAGCAGTTCTTC.

The chain joins TRBV11-2 to TRBJ1-5; 7 bases match TRBD1. The CDR3 length is 14 residues. CDR1 and CDR2 (germline): SGHAT, FQNNGV. Trimming cost V 5 bases and J 9 bases; bases outside gene matches: 10. CDR3 residues: CASSPGTANAPQHF. For the CDR3, the DNA is TGTGCCAGCAGCCCCGGGACAGCTAACGCGCCCCAGCATTTT.

This rearrangement joins TRBV6-6 to TRBJ1-5; a weak D match, TRBD1 (5 bases). V dropped 6 bases and J dropped 4 bases, with 16 bases sitting between them. Germline values: CDR1 MNHNY, CDR2 SVGAGI (reference sequence). The CDR3 loop spans 15 amino acids. The CDR3 loop reads CASRPRDASNQPQHF. The CDR3 region has the DNA TGTGCCAGCAGACCCCGGGACGCATCGAATCAGCCCCAGCATTTT.

In this sample, this clone turned up once. The J gene is TRBJ2-7, the V gene TRBV5-1; D uncertain. Germline CDR1 SGHRS, CDR2 YFSETQ. The CDR3 runs to 15 residues. V gave up 3 bases and J gave up 2 bases, with 15 bases separating them. The DNA of the CDR3 is TGCGCCAGCAGCTCCACCTTACGGGCCGCCTACGAGCAGTACTTC. Translating gives CASSSTLRAAYEQYF.

The V gene is TRBV6-5, the J gene TRBJ2-3; TRBD1 or TRBD2 may be the D gene (5 bases each). This CDR3 has 11 amino acids. Germline V gene data show CDR1 as MNHEY and CDR2 as SVGAGI. The V and J ends lost 6 bases and 4 bases respectively, with 5 bases between them. Written as DNA, the CDR3 is TGTGCCAGCAGGGGGGCAGATACGCAGTATTTT. It yields the protein CASRGADTQYF.

This clone was observed a handful of times. V and J are TRBV7-2 and TRBJ2-2, with 13 positions matching TRBD2. CDR1 is SGHTA, CDR2 FQGNSA, per germline. This CDR3 has 16 residues. Losses at the gene ends were 5 bases for V and 7 bases for J; bases not matched to a gene: 7. CDR3 sequence reads: CASSPGLAGSNGELFF. The CDR3 nucleotides are TGTGCCAGCAGCCCGGGACTAGCGGGATCGAACGGGGAGCTGTTTTTT.

The chain links TRBV19 to TRBJ2-3; D call uncertain. V lost 4 bases and J 5 bases, leaving 19 bases between the germline ends. Germline values: CDR1 LNHDA, CDR2 SQIVND (reference sequence). This CDR3 contains 16 residues. The CDR3 is CASSSATHDGQDTQYF. The CDR3 nucleotides read TGTGCCAGTAGTAGCGCGACTCACGACGGGCAAGATACGCAGTATTTT. Full variable domain (remainder filled in from reference TRBV19 and TRBJ2-3): DGGITQSPKYLFRKEGQNVTLSCEQNLNHDAMYWYRQDPGQGLRLIYYSQIVNDFQKGDIAEGYSVSREKKESFPLTVTSAQKNPTAFYLCASSSATHDGQDTQYFGPGTRLTVL.

The V call is TRBV5-1, the J call TRBJ2-2, with 9 bases lining up with TRBD1. This CDR3 comprises 14 residues. V was pared by 5 bases and J by 3 bases, with 2 bases of the junction left unmatched. Germline CDR1 reads SGHRS; CDR2 reads YFSETQ. The CDR3 DNA reads as TGCGCCAGCAGAAGGACAGGGGACACCGGGGAGCTGTTTTTT. Residues: CASRRTGDTGELFF.

The rearrangement uses TRBV9 and TRBJ2-7; 9 nucleotides agree with TRBD2. CDR1 is SGDLS, CDR2 YYNGEE, per germline. The V and J ends lost 0 bases and 7 bases, in that order; junction bases with no gene match: 8. The CDR3 has 15 amino acids. CDR3 protein: CASSVAGGRAVEQYF. For the CDR3, the DNA is TGTGCCAGCAGCGTAGCGGGCGGGAGGGCCGTTGAGCAGTACTTC. The complete variable domain, with remaining parts taken from reference TRBV9 and TRBJ2-7, reads DSGVTQTPKHLITATGQRVTLRCSPRSGDLSVYWYQQSLDQGLQFLIQYYNGEERAKGNILERFSAQQFPDLHSELNLSSLELGDSALYFCASSVAGGRAVEQYFGPGTRLTVT.

The J gene is TRBJ2-7, the V gene TRBV5-4, with D uncertain. V lost 0 bases, J lost 3 bases, and 1 base lay in between. Germline CDR1 reads SGHNT; CDR2 reads YYREEE (reference sequence). The CDR3 covers 11 residues. In nucleotides, the CDR3 is TGTGCCAGCAGCTTGGGCTACGAGCAGTACTTC. Residues: CASSLGYEQYF.

This clone was recorded once. V gene TRBV11-2 combines with J gene TRBJ1-4; the D is unclear. The germline V gene has CDR1 SGHAT and CDR2 FQNNGV. This CDR3 comprises 12 residues. With 0 bases removed from V and 8 bases from J, the gap between germline ends came to 4 bases. The DNA for the CDR3 is TGTGCCAGCAGCTTAGAAAGGGAAAAACTGTTTTTT. The encoded protein is CASSLEREKLFF.

The chain links TRBV27 to TRBJ2-1; 9 nucleotides agree with TRBD2. This CDR3 is built from 16 residues. V lost 1 base and J lost 5; bases outside the gene matches: 6. Germline-derived CDR1 and CDR2 are MNHEY and SMNVEV (reference sequence). For the CDR3, the DNA is TGTGCCAGCAGTTTATGGGGCGGGAGGGCCCACAATGAGCAGTTCTTC. It translates to CASSLWGGRAHNEQFF.

The CDR3 DNA is TGTGCCAGTAGCATGCCCAGGTACACAGATACGCAGTATTTT. Encoded protein: CASSMPRYTDTQYF. This chain joins TRBV19 and TRBJ2-3; no definite D call. The germline V gene encodes CDR1 LNHDA and CDR2 SQIVND (reference sequence). Trimming pared 6 bases from V and 2 bases from J, leaving 12 bases between. CDR3 length: 14 residues.

The chain couples TRBV10-1 to TRBJ2-7, with 9 bases lining up with TRBD1. Germline-derived CDR1 and CDR2 are WNHNN and SYGVQD (reference sequence). This CDR3 has 15 amino acids. Unmatched junction bases numbered 4, after V lost 0 bases and J lost 4 bases. This CDR3 is CASSESPGQGYEQYF. The CDR3 DNA follows: TGCGCCAGCAGTGAGTCGCCGGGACAGGGTTACGAGCAGTACTTC.

The chain recombines TRBV2 with TRBJ1-2, with 10 bases matching TRBD1. Trimming at V came to 4 bases and at J to 4 bases, leaving 12 bases not matched to a gene. The CDR3 loop spans 17 amino acids. Germline CDR1 is SNHLY and CDR2 is FYNNEI. The CDR3 sequence is CASSGPFRQGARYGYTF. The DNA of the CDR3 is TGTGCCAGCAGTGGCCCCTTCAGACAGGGGGCCCGCTATGGCTACACCTTC.

The chain combines TRBV10-3 with TRBJ2-2; no definite D call. This CDR3 region has 14 residues. The V and J ends lost 0 bases and 5 bases respectively, with 7 bases between them. The germline V gene encodes CDR1 ENHRY and CDR2 SYGVKD. CDR3 amino acids: CAISESVGTGELFF. The CDR3 DNA sequence: TGTGCCATCAGTGAGTCGGTAGGAACCGGGGAGCTGTTTTTT.

The V gene is TRBV7-9, the J gene TRBJ2-1; D ambiguous. The CDR3 totals 16 residues. CDR1 and CDR2 (germline): SEHNR, FQNEAQ (reference sequence). Trimming took off 2 bases at V and 0 bases at J, with 11 bases between the two ends. CDR3 sequence: CASSLIGSSSYNEQFF. In DNA form, the CDR3 reads TGTGCCAGCAGCTTAATCGGCTCCAGCTCCTACAATGAGCAGTTCTTC.

The V gene is TRBV11-2, the J gene TRBJ2-5; unclear D gene. This CDR3 region has 12 residues. Germline V gives CDR1 SGHAT, CDR2 FQNNGV. V lost 5 bases to trimming and J lost 5 bases, with 9 bases between them. Here the CDR3 DNA reads TGTGCCAGCAGCCCCTCCGGGGAGACCCAGTACTTC. Amino acids: CASSPSGETQYF.

The CDR3 nucleotides read TGTGCCAGCAGCCCGACAGGAGGAGTAGGCAATGAGCAGTTCTTC. This translates into CASSPTGGVGNEQFF. This sequence joins TRBV14 and TRBJ2-1, with D tentatively TRBD1 (6 bases). Germline V gene data show CDR1 as SGHDN and CDR2 as FVKESK. This CDR3 is 15 amino acids long. Trimming took off 4 bases at V and 6 bases at J, with 16 bases between the two ends.